Listed below are T cell receptor beta chains from one sample, sequenced in a study of CD8 T cells in ankylosing spondylitis. TCRdb reprocessed the 5' RACE reads with MiXCR, giving one entry per CDR3 protein. Of approximately 43,000 distinct CDR3 sequences detected, 3% to 4% appear once; the ten largest clones hold roughly 4%. The sample was blood, either unsorted or a sorted T cell fraction (not recorded which). The source of these receptors is a female donor with ankylosing spondylitis or in good health (not recorded which). CDR3s include the opening cysteine and the closing phenylalanine or tryptophan. The D gene is left open where the match is weak. Size is stated for part of the rows, as once, few or many counts, or as a class when the clone is expanded.

j_call v_call clone_size d_call cdr3_aa cdr3_nt
TRBJ1-3 TRBV9 many - CASSETPGTSGNTIYF TGTGCCAGCAGCGAAACGCCCGGGACCTCTGGAAACACCATATATTTT
TRBJ1-1 TRBV9 many - CASSGAGSPNTEAFF TGTGCCAGCAGCGGAGCAGGGTCTCCGAACACTGAAGCTTTCTTT
TRBJ2-3 TRBV9 many - CASSVEQRTDTQYF TGTGCCAGCAGCGTAGAACAACGCACAGATACGCAGTATTTT
TRBJ2-5 TRBV9 many TRBD1 CASSVGARAGGQETQYF TGTGCCAGCAGCGTAGGTGCTAGGGCAGGGGGACAAGAGACCCAGTACTTC
TRBJ2-7 TRBV9 many TRBD2 CASSVAGGTEQYF TGTGCCAGCAGCGTAGCGGGGGGGACCGAGCAGTACTTC
TRBJ1-2 TRBV9 many - CASSGGDTSSSYTF TGTGCCAGCAGCGGCGGGGACACTTCTTCGAGCTACACCTTC
TRBJ2-1 TRBV9 many TRBD1 CASSVTPQGEVYNEQFF TGTGCCAGCAGCGTAACCCCACAGGGGGAAGTTTACAATGAGCAGTTCTTC
TRBJ1-1 TRBV9 few - CASSVDRFGTEAFF TGTGCCAGCAGCGTCGACAGGTTTGGAACTGAAGCTTTCTTT
TRBJ1-1 TRBV9 medium-sized - CASSVTPDGYTEAFF TGTGCCAGCAGCGTGACCCCTGACGGTTACACTGAAGCTTTCTTT
TRBJ1-1 TRBV9 medium-sized - CASSVALNTEAFF TGTGCCAGCAGCGTAGCATTGAACACTGAAGCTTTCTTT
TRBJ2-3 TRBV9 few TRBD2 CASSVDPAGAPALNF TGTGCCAGCAGCGTAGACCCAGCGGGGGCCCCCGCACTAAATTTT
TRBJ2-5 TRBV9 many - CASSRLVQETQYF TGTGCCAGCAGCAGACTAGTCCAAGAGACCCAGTACTTC
TRBJ2-4 TRBV9 many - CASSVDQNIQYF TGTGCCAGCAGCGTAGACCAAAACATTCAGTACTTC
TRBJ2-2 TRBV9 many - CASSALGAGELFF TGTGCCAGCAGCGCCCTAGGGGCCGGGGAGCTGTTTTTT
TRBJ2-2 TRBV9 many TRBD1 CASSARAQGDTGELFF TGTGCCAGCAGCGCCCGAGCCCAGGGGGACACCGGGGAGCTGTTTTTT
TRBJ1-4 TRBV9 many - CASSRRAGNTNEKLFF TGTGCCAGCAGTCGACGGGCAGGAAATACTAATGAAAAACTGTTTTTT
TRBJ2-1 TRBV9 many - CASSVSYNEQFF TGTGCCAGCAGCGTGTCCTACAATGAGCAGTTCTTC
TRBJ1-2 TRBV9 few - CASSAGSSYGYTF TGTGCCAGCAGCGCCGGCAGCTCCTATGGCTACACCTTC
TRBJ2-2 TRBV9 medium-sized - CASSVGGGPAGELFF TGTGCCAGCAGCGTAGGTGGGGGCCCCGCCGGGGAGCTGTTTTTT
TRBJ1-2 TRBV9 many - CASSPSSTGINGYTF TGTGCCAGCAGCCCCTCGTCGACAGGAATTAATGGCTACACCTTC
TRBJ2-5 TRBV9 many - CASSVGQMGETQYF TGTGCCAGCAGCGTAGGACAGATGGGAGAGACCCAGTACTTC
TRBJ1-1 TRBV9 many TRBD1 CASSVGTGSTEAFF TGTGCCAGCAGCGTCGGGACAGGGAGTACTGAAGCTTTCTTT
TRBJ1-1 TRBV9 many TRBD1 CASSPTLTGTANTEAFF TGTGCCAGCAGCCCAACCCTTACCGGGACAGCCAACACTGAAGCTTTCTTT
TRBJ2-3 TRBV9 few TRBD2 CASSVAPEIAGVRTDTQYF TGTGCCAGCAGCGTAGCCCCCGAGATAGCGGGGGTTCGAACAGATACGCAGTATTTT
TRBJ2-1 TRBV9 many TRBD1 CASSVVQGSSEQFF TGTGCCAGCAGCGTAGTACAGGGGTCGAGTGAGCAGTTCTTC
TRBJ2-1 TRBV9 many - CASSVGSVYNEQFF TGTGCCAGCAGCGTAGGTTCAGTTTACAATGAGCAGTTCTTC
TRBJ2-7 TRBV9 many - CASSVGVFDEQYF TGTGCCAGCAGCGTAGGGGTGTTCGACGAGCAGTACTTC
TRBJ2-1 TRBV9 many TRBD2 CASSVGSSGGVNEQFF TGTGCCAGCAGCGTAGGATCTAGCGGGGGGGTCAATGAGCAGTTCTTC
TRBJ1-2 TRBV9 many - CASSVEGDNYGYTF TGTGCCAGCAGCGTAGAGGGGGATAACTATGGCTACACCTTC
TRBJ2-2 TRBV9 many TRBD1 CASSVEPQGVGELFF TGTGCCAGCAGCGTAGAGCCACAGGGGGTCGGGGAGCTGTTTTTT
TRBJ2-2 TRBV9 medium-sized TRBD1 CASTPDRGLTTGELFF TGTGCCAGCACCCCGGACAGGGGGCTCACCACCGGGGAGCTGTTTTTT
TRBJ2-3 TRBV9 once TRBD1 CASSAGQGVNTDTQYF TGTGCCAGCAGCGCGGGACAGGGGGTGAACACAGATACGCAGTATTTT
TRBJ2-3 TRBV9 many TRBD1 CASSATPDRGGADTQYF TGTGCCAGCAGCGCTACCCCGGACAGGGGTGGGGCAGATACGCAGTATTTT
TRBJ2-7 TRBV9 few - CASSVDGTGEQYF TGTGCCAGCAGCGTAGATGGGACGGGGGAGCAGTACTTC
TRBJ2-7 TRBV7-9 many TRBD2 CASSFSGGYSYEQYF TGTGCCAGCAGCTTTAGCGGGGGATATTCCTACGAGCAGTACTTC
TRBJ2-5 TRBV9 many TRBD2 CASSVAWRGGSQETQYF TGTGCCAGCAGCGTAGCCTGGCGGGGGGGAAGCCAAGAGACCCAGTACTTC
TRBJ2-5 TRBV9 many TRBD1 CASSAGQGRETQYF TGTGCCAGCAGCGCCGGACAGGGGAGAGAGACCCAGTACTTC
TRBJ2-1 TRBV9 many - CASSVLDTYNEQFF TGTGCCAGCAGCGTCCTGGACACGTACAATGAGCAGTTCTTC
TRBJ2-1 TRBV9 - TRBD2 CASCPHGLAGGTWDQFF TGTGCCAGCTGCCCTCACGGACTAGCGGGGGGCACGTGGGACCAGTTCTTC
TRBJ2-1 TRBV9 many - CASSVATTSPGSEQFF TGTGCCAGCAGCGTAGCTACTACTAGTCCGGGGAGTGAGCAGTTCTTC
TRBJ2-7 TRBV9 many - CASSPPASTYEQYF TGTGCCAGCAGCCCGCCGGCATCAACCTACGAGCAGTACTTC
TRBJ1-3 TRBV9 many - CASSGATGGGNTIYF TGTGCCAGCAGCGGAGCGACAGGAGGTGGAAACACCATATATTTT
TRBJ2-7 TRBV9 few - CASSVAGGHSYEQYF TGTGCCAGCAGCGTAGCAGGGGGGCATTCCTACGAGCAGTACTTC
TRBJ2-5 TRBV9 few - CASSARTGTETQYF TGTGCCAGCAGCGCCCGTACAGGGACCGAGACCCAGTACTTC
TRBJ2-1 TRBV9 many - CASSQAAGGNEQFF TGTGCCAGCAGCCAGGCGGCAGGGGGGAATGAGCAGTTCTTC
TRBJ1-1 TRBV9 many - CASSVWEGEAFF TGTGCCAGCAGCGTGTGGGAAGGGGAAGCTTTCTTT
TRBJ2-6 TRBV9 many TRBD1 CASSAAGTGDRWWANVLTF TGTGCCAGCAGCGCCGCCGGGACAGGGGATAGGTGGTGGGCCAACGTCCTGACTTTC
TRBJ2-5 TRBV9 many TRBD1 CASSADRVETQYF TGTGCCAGCAGCGCGGACAGGGTCGAGACCCAGTACTTC
TRBJ1-3 TRBV9 many - CASSLEGSGNTIYF TGTGCCAGCAGCCTAGAGGGGTCTGGAAACACCATATATTTT
TRBJ2-1 TRBV9 many TRBD2 CASSVTSGGANEQFF TGTGCCAGCAGTGTAACTAGCGGGGGGGCGAATGAGCAGTTCTTC
TRBJ1-1 TRBV9 many - CASSVGGVGYTEAFF TGTGCCAGCAGCGTAGGGGGCGTCGGGTACACTGAAGCTTTCTTT